This passage covers 2 T cell receptor beta chains from one sample sequenced in a study of T cell responses to AZD1222 COVID-19 vaccine. The table came from immunoSEQ multiplex PCR; TCRdb's copy has only in-frame clones and leaves some out. Of some 90,000 clones in the sample, around nine tenths were seen once. Sequenced material: peripheral blood, taken 28 days after the second AZD1222 dose. The origin of the receptors is an adult who received the AZD1222 COVID-19 vaccine.

The J gene is TRBJ2-2, the V gene TRBV9, with D unclear. The V gene lost 0 bases and the J gene lost 1 base, with 10 bases spanning the gap. The CDR3 spans 16 residues. Germline V gives CDR1 SGDLS, CDR2 YYNGEE. The CDR3 DNA follows: TGTGCCAGCAGCGTAGGTAGCAGCCTGAACACCGGGGAGCTGTTTTTT. It encodes CASSVGSSLNTGELFF.

The V call is TRBV15, the J call TRBJ2-2; TRBD2 matches 12 bases. With V trimmed by 3 bases and J by 0 bases, 14 bases remained unmatched. This CDR3 is built from 21 residues. Germline V gene lookup returns CDR1 LNHNV and CDR2 YYDKDF (reference sequence). The CDR3 DNA reads TGTGCCACCAGCAGCCGCGTGGCTAGCGGGGGGGAGCCTACGAACACCGGGGAGCTGTTTTTT. Residues: CATSSRVASGGEPTNTGELFF.